This T cell receptor beta chain was identified in a study of T cells in Graves' hyperthyroidism and ophthalmopathy. General study results and limits: Ophthalmopathy prediction by the model preceded onset by a median approximately 6.1 months. Most thyroid clonotypes expanded above 0.001 were also detected in blood.

TCR beta CDR3 regions were amplified from RNA transcripts. RT-PCR in the first round (using the HTBI primer set) targeted the TCR CDR3. TCRdb re-derived calls from the multiplex PCR reads in MiXCR, one entry per CDR3 protein. The sample lists around 600,000 distinct CDR3 sequences, about 14% seen once, with under 15% in the top ten. For this clonotype: Its antigen is not identified.

The CDR3 has 16 amino acids. J lost 8 bases, V lost 1 base, and 7 bases had no gene match. Germline CDR1 reads LGHDT; CDR2 reads YNNKEL (reference sequence). This receptor was identified in a woman aged 45 to 65 with Graves' ophthalmopathy. This chain uses TRBV3-1 with TRBJ2-1, with 11 bases aligning to TRBD2. The specimen was blood. The CDR3: CASSQGSSGRPHEQFF. In DNA form, the CDR3 reads TGTGCCAGCAGCCAAGGTTCTAGCGGGAGGCCTCATGAGCAGTTCTTC.